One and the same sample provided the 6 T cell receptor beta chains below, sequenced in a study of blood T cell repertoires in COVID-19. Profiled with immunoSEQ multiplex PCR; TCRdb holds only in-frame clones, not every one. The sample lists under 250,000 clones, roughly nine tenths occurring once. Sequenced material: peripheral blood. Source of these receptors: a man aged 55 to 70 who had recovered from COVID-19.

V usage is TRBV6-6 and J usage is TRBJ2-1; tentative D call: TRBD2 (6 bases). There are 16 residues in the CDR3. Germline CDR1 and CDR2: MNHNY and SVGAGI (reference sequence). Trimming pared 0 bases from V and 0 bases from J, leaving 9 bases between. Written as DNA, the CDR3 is TGTGCCAGCAGTTACTCGGGCGGGACCTCCTACAATGAGCAGTTCTTC. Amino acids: CASSYSGGTSYNEQFF.

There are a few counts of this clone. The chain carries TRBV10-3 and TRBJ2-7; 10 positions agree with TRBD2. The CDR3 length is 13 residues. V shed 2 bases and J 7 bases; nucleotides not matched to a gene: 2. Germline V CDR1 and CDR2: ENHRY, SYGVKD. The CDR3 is CAISEVTSGEQYF. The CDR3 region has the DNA TGTGCCATCAGTGAGGTGACTAGCGGGGAGCAGTACTTC.

The CDR3 bases are TGTGCCAGCAGTCCGCGGGAGACCCAGTACTTC. Translated, it gives CASSPRETQYF. The chain is built from TRBV2 and TRBJ2-5; D not resolved. CDR3 length: 11 residues. The V gene's germline CDR1 is SNHLY and CDR2 FYNNEI. With 5 bases removed from V and 5 bases from J, the gap between germline ends came to 6 bases.

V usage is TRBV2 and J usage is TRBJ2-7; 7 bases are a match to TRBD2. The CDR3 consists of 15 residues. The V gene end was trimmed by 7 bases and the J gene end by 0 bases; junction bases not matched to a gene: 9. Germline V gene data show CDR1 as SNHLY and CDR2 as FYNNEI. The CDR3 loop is CASTLSGGPSYEQYF. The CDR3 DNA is TGTGCCAGCACGCTCTCGGGGGGTCCCTCCTACGAGCAGTACTTC.

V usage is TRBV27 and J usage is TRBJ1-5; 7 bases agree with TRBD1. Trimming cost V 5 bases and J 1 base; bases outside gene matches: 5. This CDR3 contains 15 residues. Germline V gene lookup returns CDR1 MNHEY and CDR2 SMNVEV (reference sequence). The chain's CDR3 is CASSRGGGSNQPQHF. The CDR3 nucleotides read TGTGCCAGCAGTCGAGGGGGCGGAAGCAATCAGCCCCAGCATTTT.

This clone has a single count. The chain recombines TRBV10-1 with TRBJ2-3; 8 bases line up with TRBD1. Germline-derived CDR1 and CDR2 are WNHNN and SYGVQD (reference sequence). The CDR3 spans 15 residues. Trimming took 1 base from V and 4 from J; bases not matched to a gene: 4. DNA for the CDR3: TGCGCCAGCAGTGAGTTACAACAGGGGGCAGATACGCAGTATTTT. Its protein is CASSELQQGADTQYF.